The next 5 T cell receptor beta chains were all read from a single sample in a study of tumor and adjacent non-tumor tissue in lung cancer. No cell sorting was done before RNA was extracted from the tissue. The library came from three nested PCR rounds adapted from ARM-PCR protocols. TCRdb processed the multiplex PCR reads anew with MiXCR; each CDR3 protein has one entry. The profile shows 75,000 to 95,000 distinct CDR3 sequences, about 66% of them singletons. The sample was lung tumor tissue. The receptor set was obtained from a man aged 55 to 70 with non-small cell lung cancer.

The chain joins TRBV11-3 to TRBJ2-4, with D perhaps TRBD1 (5 bases). V lost 5 bases to trimming and J lost 15 bases, with 26 bases between them. This CDR3 comprises 15 residues. Germline CDR1 and CDR2: SGHNT and YENEEA. The chain's CDR3 is CASSLDSSRRNIRYF. CDR3 sequence (DNA): TGTGCCAGCAGCCTTGACAGTTCTAGACGGAACATCCGGTACTTC.

In this sample, this clonotype turned up once. Relative to the germline gene, one junction end is altered; a read error may explain this. The chain joins TRBV6-2 or TRBV6-3 to TRBJ2-7, with 9 positions matching TRBD2. The germline gives CDR1 MNHEY, CDR2 SVGEGT. This CDR3 is built from 15 residues. In nucleotides, the CDR3 is TGTGCCAGCAGTTATTCTAGCGGGATCCCCTGCGAGCAATACTTC. This encodes CASSYSSGIPCEQYF.

Remarks on this clonotype: One junction end does not reproduce the germline sequence, and a read error may be involved. This rearrangement joins TRBV29-1 to TRBJ1-1; D gene ambiguous. The V gene's germline CDR1 is SQVTM and CDR2 ANQGSEA. This CDR3 contains 15 residues. CDR3 protein: CSVVLLEGMNTVAFF. In DNA, the CDR3 is TGCAGCGTTGTGCTACTAGAAGGTATGAACACTGTAGCTTTCTTT.

A single count supports this clonotype. One junction end disagrees with the germline gene, perhaps due to a read error. The V and J genes are TRBV12-3 or TRBV12-4 and TRBJ2-2, with D maybe TRBD2 (7 bases). The CDR3 is made up of 16 amino acids. In nucleotides, the CDR3 is TGTGCCTGCAGTTTATCTGGGGGGGCGAGCACCGGGGAGCTGTTTTTT. It specifies CACSLSGGASTGELFF.

Points on this clonotype: This likely comes from a read error, as the CDR3 has no conserved phenylalanine or tryptophan at its end. This chain connects TRBV11-2 to TRBJ1-2; D ambiguous. From germline, CDR1 is SGHAT and CDR2 FQNNGV. The CDR3 has 13 residues. The CDR3 DNA is TGTCCCGGCAGCTTATTGAGAAAAACAGGCTACACCATC. Protein sequence: CPGSLLRKTGYTI.